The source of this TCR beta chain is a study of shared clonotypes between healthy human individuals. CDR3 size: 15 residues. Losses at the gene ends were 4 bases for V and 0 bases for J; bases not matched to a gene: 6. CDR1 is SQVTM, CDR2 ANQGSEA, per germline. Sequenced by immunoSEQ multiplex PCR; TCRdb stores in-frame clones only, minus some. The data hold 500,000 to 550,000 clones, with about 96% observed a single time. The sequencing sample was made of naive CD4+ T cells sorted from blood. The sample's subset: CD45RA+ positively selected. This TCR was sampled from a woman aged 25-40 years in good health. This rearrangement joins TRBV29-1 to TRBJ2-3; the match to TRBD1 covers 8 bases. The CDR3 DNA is TGCAGCGTTGGGCAGGGGGCTTCTAGCACAGATACGCAGTATTTT. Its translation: CSVGQGASSTDTQYF.